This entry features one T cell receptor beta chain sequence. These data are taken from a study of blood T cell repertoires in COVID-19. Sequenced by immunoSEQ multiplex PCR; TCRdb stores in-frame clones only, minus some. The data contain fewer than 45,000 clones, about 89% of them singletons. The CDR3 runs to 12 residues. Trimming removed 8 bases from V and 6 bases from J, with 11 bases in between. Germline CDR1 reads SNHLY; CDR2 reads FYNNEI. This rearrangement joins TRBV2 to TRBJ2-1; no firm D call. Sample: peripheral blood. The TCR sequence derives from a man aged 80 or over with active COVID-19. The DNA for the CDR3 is TGTGCCAGCGGCCGACAAGTCAATGAGCAGTTCTTC. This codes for CASGRQVNEQFF.